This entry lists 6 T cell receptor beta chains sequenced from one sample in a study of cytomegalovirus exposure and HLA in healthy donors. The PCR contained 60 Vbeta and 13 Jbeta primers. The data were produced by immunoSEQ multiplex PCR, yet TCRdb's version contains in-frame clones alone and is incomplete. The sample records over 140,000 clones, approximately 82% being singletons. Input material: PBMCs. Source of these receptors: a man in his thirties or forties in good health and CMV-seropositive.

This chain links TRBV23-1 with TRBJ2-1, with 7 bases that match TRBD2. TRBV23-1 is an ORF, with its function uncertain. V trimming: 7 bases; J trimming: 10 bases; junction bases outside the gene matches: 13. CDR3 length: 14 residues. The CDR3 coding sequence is TGCGCCAGCATCCCCTTGGGCGGGAGAAAAGAGCAGTTCTTC. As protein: CASIPLGGRKEQFF.

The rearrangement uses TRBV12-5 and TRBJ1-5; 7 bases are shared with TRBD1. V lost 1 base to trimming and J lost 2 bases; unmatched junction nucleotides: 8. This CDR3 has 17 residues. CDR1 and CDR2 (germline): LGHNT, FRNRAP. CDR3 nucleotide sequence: TGTGCTAGTGGTTTGGAAAGGGGGCCTTTTGGCAATCAGCCCCAGCATTTT. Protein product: CASGLERGPFGNQPQHF.

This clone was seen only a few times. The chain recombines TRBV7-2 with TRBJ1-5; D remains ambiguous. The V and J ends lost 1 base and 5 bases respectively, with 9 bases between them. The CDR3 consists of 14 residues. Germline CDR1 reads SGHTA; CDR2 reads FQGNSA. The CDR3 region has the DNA TGTGCCAGCAGCTTAGAGGTCGGGTATCAGCCCCAGCATTTT. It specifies CASSLEVGYQPQHF.

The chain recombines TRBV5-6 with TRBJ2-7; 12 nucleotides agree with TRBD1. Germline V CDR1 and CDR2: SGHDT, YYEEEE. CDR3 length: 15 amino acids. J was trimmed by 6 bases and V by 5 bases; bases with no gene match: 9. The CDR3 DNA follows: TGTGCCAGCAGGCCCGGGACAGGGGGCTTGGTCGAGCAGTACTTC. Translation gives CASRPGTGGLVEQYF.

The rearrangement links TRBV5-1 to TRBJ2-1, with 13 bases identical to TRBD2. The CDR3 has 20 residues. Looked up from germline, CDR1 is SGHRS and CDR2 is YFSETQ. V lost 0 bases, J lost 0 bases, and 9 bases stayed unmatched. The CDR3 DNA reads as TGCGCCAGCAGCTTGGCCCCGGGACTAGCGGGGATCAGCTCCTACAATGAGCAGTTCTTC. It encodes CASSLAPGLAGISSYNEQFF.

CDR3 in amino acids: CASSEYSDGYTF. The DNA of the CDR3 is TGTGCCAGCAGTGAATATAGCGATGGCTACACCTTC. V gene TRBV25-1 combines with J gene TRBJ1-2; D remains unclear. The germline CDR1 and CDR2 sequences are MGHDK and SYGVNS. The CDR3 sequence is 12 residues long. The ends were cut back, 0 bases at V and 6 bases at J, with 5 bases in the middle.